A single sample gave rise to the 24 T cell receptor beta chains below, sequenced in a study of technical replicates of blood from a handful of donors. Generated by immunoSEQ multiplex PCR, the TCRdb table keeps only in-frame clones and is missing some. The table shows approximately 79,000 clones, with 95% to 98% occurring only once. The sample was T cells isolated from PBMCs. The receptors shown here come from a human donor in good health.

The chain carries TRBV28 and TRBJ1-1; D is possibly TRBD1 (5 bases). V lost 5 bases and J 6 bases, leaving 19 bases between the germline ends. From germline, CDR1 is MDHEN and CDR2 SYDVKM. The CDR3 extends over 15 amino acids. CDR3 in amino acids: CASSTRFRGGSEAFF. The DNA of the CDR3 is TGTGCCAGCAGTACCCGATTTAGGGGAGGATCTGAAGCTTTCTTT.

V usage is TRBV10-3 and J usage is TRBJ1-5, with a weak D call TRBD1 (6 bases). V was shortened by 0 bases and J by 1 base, with 10 bases between the two germline ends. The CDR3 totals 16 residues. Germline lookup yields CDR1 ENHRY and CDR2 SYGVKD. For the CDR3, the DNA is TGTGCCATCAGTGAGTCCAGTGGACAGAGCAATCAGCCCCAGCATTTT. This encodes CAISESSGQSNQPQHF.

V gene TRBV2 combines with J gene TRBJ2-1, with unresolved D. The CDR3 is made up of 13 amino acids. Germline values: CDR1 SNHLY, CDR2 FYNNEI. Trimming removed 2 bases at V and 4 bases at J, with 6 bases between. CDR3 bases: TGTGCCAGCAGTGAATACGGTTACAATGAGCAGTTCTTC. As protein: CASSEYGYNEQFF.

This clone appeared a single time. The V gene is TRBV7-3, the J gene TRBJ2-1; tentative D call: TRBD1 (6 bases). Germline V gene lookup returns CDR1 SGHTA and CDR2 FQGTGA. The CDR3 has 14 residues. With 6 bases removed from V and 8 bases from J, the gap between germline ends came to 17 bases. CDR3 sequence (DNA): TGTGCCAGCAGTTCACACTTAGGGGGTGATGAGCAGTTCTTC. Protein sequence: CASSSHLGGDEQFF.

The gene calls are TRBV30 and TRBJ2-6, with D perhaps matching TRBD1 (6 bases). The germline gives CDR1 GTSNPN, CDR2 SVGIG (reference sequence). Between the trimmed V and J ends, which lost 4 bases and 0 bases, there was a span of 13 bases. There are 16 residues in the CDR3. CDR3 DNA sequence: TGTGCCTGGACCGAGGGGGACATCTCTGGGGCCAACGTCCTGACTTTC. Protein: CAWTEGDISGANVLTF.

The chain joins TRBV6-1 to TRBJ2-5, with 8 bases fitting TRBD1. The germline CDR1 and CDR2 sequences are MNHNS and SASEGT. The CDR3 totals 15 residues. V lost 1 base, J lost 2 bases, and 3 bases stayed unmatched. CDR3 protein: CASSEGQGWQETQYF. The DNA for the CDR3 is TGTGCCAGCAGTGAAGGACAGGGGTGGCAAGAGACCCAGTACTTC.

The V call is TRBV7-3, the J call TRBJ1-1; the D gene is possibly TRBD1 (6 bases). Per the germline V gene, CDR1 is SGHTA and CDR2 is FQGTGA. The CDR3 has 14 residues. V lost 5 bases, J lost 7 bases, and 17 bases lay in between. The CDR3 is CASSPTGGSGEAFF. DNA for the CDR3: TGTGCCAGCAGCCCGACAGGTGGCAGTGGTGAAGCTTTCTTT.

The V and J genes are TRBV19 and TRBJ1-1; D is uncertain. Germline values: CDR1 LNHDA, CDR2 SQIVND (reference sequence). V was trimmed by 3 bases and J by 5 bases, leaving 19 bases between them. The CDR3 spans 16 residues. The CDR3 here is CASSIGAHGVGTEAFF. The CDR3 DNA follows: TGTGCCAGTAGTATCGGCGCACACGGGGTGGGAACTGAAGCTTTCTTT. The entire variable domain, with the rest obtained from reference TRBV19 and TRBJ1-1, is as follows: DGGITQSPKYLFRKEGQNVTLSCEQNLNHDAMYWYRQDPGQGLRLIYYSQIVNDFQKGDIAEGYSVSREKKESFPLTVTSAQKNPTAFYLCASSIGAHGVGTEAFFGQGTRLTVV.

The V and J genes are TRBV7-9 and TRBJ1-2; D is uncertain. V gave up 3 bases and J gave up 6 bases, with 11 bases separating them. The CDR3 extends over 13 amino acids. Per germline, CDR1 SEHNR and CDR2 FQNEAQ (reference sequence). In DNA form, the CDR3 reads TGTGCCAGCAGCTTCATGTTTCAGGATGGCTACACCTTC. Its protein product is CASSFMFQDGYTF. Drawing the rest from reference TRBV7-9 and TRBJ1-2, the complete variable domain is DTGVSQNPRHKITKRGQNVTFRCDPISEHNRLYWYRQTLGQGPEFLTYFQNEAQLEKSRLLSDRFSAERPKGSFSTLEIQRTEQGDSAMYLCASSFMFQDGYTFGSGTRLTVV.

This sequence joins TRBV30 and TRBJ2-5, with 10 bases that match TRBD2. Trimming at V came to 8 bases and at J to 4 bases, leaving 10 bases not matched to a gene. The CDR3 extends over 14 amino acids. Germline CDR1 is GTSNPN and CDR2 is SVGIG (reference sequence). This chain's CDR3 is CAIYGAGGGETQYF. CDR3 bases: TGTGCCATCTATGGAGCGGGAGGGGGAGAGACCCAGTACTTC.

The chain carries TRBV6-1 and TRBJ2-5, with D perhaps TRBD2 (6 bases). The ends were cut back, 7 bases at V and 5 bases at J, with 11 bases in the middle. This CDR3 is 12 amino acids long. Germline-derived CDR1 and CDR2 are MNHNS and SASEGT. The CDR3 is CASTPREETQYF. CDR3 nucleotides: TGTGCCAGCACTCCTCGGGAGGAGACCCAGTACTTC.

The chain employs TRBV7-8 and TRBJ1-3; TRBD1 is a possible D gene (5 bases). Germline assignment: CDR1 SGHVS and CDR2 FQNEAQ. Trimming took off 8 bases at V and 1 base at J, with 15 bases between the two ends. The CDR3 has 15 amino acids. CDR3 in amino acids: CASLMSAGSGNTIYF. The CDR3 nucleotides read TGTGCCAGCTTAATGAGTGCAGGGTCTGGAAACACCATATATTTT.

The chain joins TRBV7-2 to TRBJ2-7; 8 nucleotides match TRBD1. The CDR3 spans 16 residues. V lost 1 base and J lost 3; bases outside the gene matches: 8. In germline, CDR1 is SGHTA, CDR2 FQGNSA. The CDR3 DNA reads TGTGCCAGCAGCTTAGTAGCAGGACAGGGAGACTACGAGCAGTACTTC. Translation: CASSLVAGQGDYEQYF. Together with reference TRBV7-2 and TRBJ2-7, the CDR3 gives the full variable domain: GAGVSQSPSNKVTEKGKDVELRCDPISGHTALYWYRQSLGQGLEFLIYFQGNSAPDKSGLPSDRFSAERTGGSVSTLTIQRTQQEDSAVYLCASSLVAGQGDYEQYFGPGTRLTVT.

The chain has TRBV6-4 and TRBJ2-7; 9 nucleotides line up with TRBD1. Germline assignment: CDR1 MRHNA and CDR2 SNTAGT. Trimming took 6 bases from V and 2 from J; bases not matched to a gene: 8. There are 15 residues in the CDR3. The CDR3 DNA follows: TGTGCCAGCAGCTGCAACAGGGGGCTTCCCTACGAGCAGTACTTC. Amino acids: CASSCNRGLPYEQYF.

This clone has only one observation. The rearrangement links TRBV27 to TRBJ2-6; 7 bases are a match to TRBD1. The CDR3 contains 16 residues. J was trimmed by 17 bases and V by 0 bases; bases with no gene match: 16. The germline CDR1 and CDR2 sequences are MNHEY and SMNVEV (reference sequence). The CDR3 reads CASSLSGQAPRGEVTF. The CDR3 DNA reads TGTGCCAGCAGTTTATCTGGACAGGCCCCCAGGGGAGAAGTGACTTTC. The full variable domain, completed using reference TRBV27 and TRBJ2-6, is EAQVTQNPRYLITVTGKKLTVTCSQNMNHEYMSWYRQDPGLGLRQIYYSMNVEVTDKGDVPEGYKVSRKEKRNFPLILESPSPNQTSLYFCASSLSGQAPRGEVTFGAGSRLTVL.

V usage is TRBV11-3 and J usage is TRBJ1-2; D is unresolved. Germline loops: CDR1 SGHNT, CDR2 YENEEA. Trimming cost V 0 bases and J 8 bases, with 10 bases left between them. CDR3 length: 13 amino acids. CDR3 DNA sequence: TGTGCCAGCAGCTTAGATCCGATGCGAGGCTACACCTTC. This sequence encodes CASSLDPMRGYTF.

The chain couples TRBV5-4 to TRBJ1-2; D is perhaps TRBD1 (5 bases). CDR3 length: 16 amino acids. The V and J ends lost 0 bases and 5 bases respectively, with 17 bases between them. CDR1 is SGHNT, CDR2 YYREEE, per germline (reference sequence). The CDR3 reads CASSLGSGTLGYGYTF. As DNA, the CDR3 is TGTGCCAGCAGCTTGGGCTCCGGGACTCTGGGGTATGGCTACACCTTC. The variable domain in full, completed from reference TRBV5-4 and TRBJ1-2, reads ETGVTQSPTHLIKTRGQQVTLRCSSQSGHNTVSWYQQALGQGPQFIFQYYREEENGRGNFPPRFSGLQFPNYSSELNVNALELDDSALYLCASSLGSGTLGYGYTFGSGTRLTVV.

The V call is TRBV5-8, the J call TRBJ1-4, with 7 nucleotides matching TRBD1. Germline lookup yields CDR1 SGHTS and CDR2 YDEGEE. This CDR3 is built from 13 residues. V lost 2 bases to trimming and J lost 8 bases; unmatched junction nucleotides: 3. CDR3 residues: CASSFRGSEKLFF. CDR3 nucleotide sequence: TGTGCCAGCAGCTTCAGGGGGAGCGAAAAACTGTTTTTT.

The V call is TRBV10-3, the J call TRBJ2-7; 9 positions agree with TRBD1. V was pared by 4 bases and J by 5 bases, with 12 bases of the junction left unmatched. The germline CDR1 and CDR2 sequences are ENHRY and SYGVKD. The CDR3 loop spans 16 amino acids. CDR3 sequence: CAISGSGTGNGNEQYF. The DNA of the CDR3 is TGTGCCATCAGTGGGTCTGGGACAGGGAACGGTAACGAGCAGTACTTC.

The chain is built from TRBV21-1 and TRBJ1-1; TRBD1 was called by the table and not checked on the DNA. TRBV21-1 is classified as a pseudogene. The CDR3 contains 14 residues. CDR3 nucleotide sequence: TGTGCCAGCAGCACAGGGCAGCTGAACACTGAAGCTTTCTTT. Translated, it gives CASSTGQLNTEAFF.

The chain combines TRBV7-3 with TRBJ1-2, with D unresolved. In germline, CDR1 is SGHTA, CDR2 FQGTGA. The V end lost 2 bases, the J end lost 4 bases, and 11 bases lay between the germline ends. The CDR3 is 14 amino acids. The CDR3: CASSLGSVPYGYTF. In DNA, the CDR3 is TGTGCCAGCAGCTTAGGCAGTGTCCCCTATGGCTACACCTTC.

The chain uses TRBV28 and TRBJ1-2, with 9 nucleotides matching TRBD1. With 7 bases clipped from V and 2 bases from J, the junction kept 5 bases outside the gene matches. CDR3 length: 14 amino acids. From germline, CDR1 is MDHEN and CDR2 SYDVKM. The CDR3 sequence: CASTVQGANYGYTF. The CDR3 DNA sequence: TGTGCCAGCACGGTACAGGGGGCAAACTATGGCTACACCTTC.

The V and J genes are TRBV19 and TRBJ2-3; 11 nucleotides agree with TRBD1. Germline V lookup: CDR1 LNHDA, CDR2 SQIVND (reference sequence). The length of the CDR3 is 15 residues. V was clipped by 6 bases and J by 3 bases; unmatched bases: 5. CDR3 bases: TGTGCCAGTAGCGGACAGGGGGCTAGAACAGATACGCAGTATTTT. It codes for CASSGQGARTDTQYF. The full variable domain, its missing parts supplied by reference TRBV19 and TRBJ2-3, is DGGITQSPKYLFRKEGQNVTLSCEQNLNHDAMYWYRQDPGQGLRLIYYSQIVNDFQKGDIAEGYSVSREKKESFPLTVTSAQKNPTAFYLCASSGQGARTDTQYFGPGTRLTVL.

This clone was recorded a few times. The chain uses TRBV14 and TRBJ1-2, with 10 bases matching TRBD1. The CDR3 sequence is 16 residues long. Germline values: CDR1 SGHDN, CDR2 FVKESK. V dropped 3 bases and J dropped 4; count of bases not matched to a gene: 8. The CDR3 is CASSHRGTGDGYGYTF. The CDR3, as DNA: TGTGCCAGCAGCCATCGTGGGACAGGGGATGGCTATGGCTACACCTTC.